What follows is one T cell receptor beta chain and its context. The data stem from a study of OX40 agonist ivuxolimab in advanced cancers. Only in-frame clones appear in the TCRdb table, and some are missing; sequencing was by immunoSEQ multiplex PCR. The sample has tens of thousands of clones, 75% to 85% seen once. The ends were cut back, 1 base at V and 6 bases at J, with 13 bases in the middle. Germline CDR1 and CDR2: SQVTM and ANQGSEA. This CDR3 has 13 residues. The specimen was CD4+ or CD8+ T cells sorted from blood, collected in a trial of the OX40 agonist ivuxolimab. The receptor was derived from an adult with an advanced solid tumor such as melanoma, head and neck, liver or kidney cancer. V usage is TRBV29-1 and J usage is TRBJ2-7; D is possibly TRBD2 (6 bases). The CDR3 is CSVEVGGGIEQYF. In DNA form, the CDR3 reads TGCAGCGTTGAAGTGGGGGGTGGGATCGAGCAGTACTTC.